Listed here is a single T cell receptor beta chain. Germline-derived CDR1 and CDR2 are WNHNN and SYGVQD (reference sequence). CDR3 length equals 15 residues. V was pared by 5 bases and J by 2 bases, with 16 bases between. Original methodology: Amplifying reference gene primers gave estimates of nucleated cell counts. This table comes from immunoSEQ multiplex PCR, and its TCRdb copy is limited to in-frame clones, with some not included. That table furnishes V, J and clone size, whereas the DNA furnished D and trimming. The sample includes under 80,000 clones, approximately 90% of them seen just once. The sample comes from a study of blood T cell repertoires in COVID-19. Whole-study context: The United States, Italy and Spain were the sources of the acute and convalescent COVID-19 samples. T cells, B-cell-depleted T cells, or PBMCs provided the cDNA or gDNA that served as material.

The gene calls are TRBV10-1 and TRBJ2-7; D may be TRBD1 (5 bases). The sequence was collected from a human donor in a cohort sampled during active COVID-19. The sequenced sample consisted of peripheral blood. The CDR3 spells CASSCLRESTYEQYF. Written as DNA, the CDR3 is TGCGCCAGCAGTTGCCTCAGGGAATCGACCTACGAGCAGTACTTC.